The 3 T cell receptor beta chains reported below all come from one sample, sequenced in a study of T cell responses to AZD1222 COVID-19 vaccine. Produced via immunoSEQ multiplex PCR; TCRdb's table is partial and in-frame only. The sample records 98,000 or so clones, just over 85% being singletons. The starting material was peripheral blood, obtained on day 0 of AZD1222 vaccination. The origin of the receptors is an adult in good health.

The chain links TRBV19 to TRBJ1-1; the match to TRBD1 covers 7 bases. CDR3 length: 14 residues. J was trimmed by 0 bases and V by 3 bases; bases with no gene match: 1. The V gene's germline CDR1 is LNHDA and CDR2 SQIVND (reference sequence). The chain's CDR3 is CASSITGVNTEAFF. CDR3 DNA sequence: TGTGCCAGTAGTATCACAGGGGTGAACACTGAAGCTTTCTTT.

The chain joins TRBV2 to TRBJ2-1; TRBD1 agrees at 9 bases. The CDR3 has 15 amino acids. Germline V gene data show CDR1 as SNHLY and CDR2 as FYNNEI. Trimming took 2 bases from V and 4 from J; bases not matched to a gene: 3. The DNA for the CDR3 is TGTGCCAGCAGTGAACTACAGGGGGCTTACAATGAGCAGTTCTTC. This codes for CASSELQGAYNEQFF.

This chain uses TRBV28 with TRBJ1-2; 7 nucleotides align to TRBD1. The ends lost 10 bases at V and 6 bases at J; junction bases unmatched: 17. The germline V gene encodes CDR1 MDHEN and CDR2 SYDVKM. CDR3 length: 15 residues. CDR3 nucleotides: TGTGCCACCAAGACTGGGGGGACAGTCTCTGATGGCTACACCTTC. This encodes CATKTGGTVSDGYTF.